The 15 T cell receptor beta chains listed next were all sequenced from one sample in a study of cytomegalovirus exposure and HLA in healthy donors. This PCR relied on a set of 60 Vbeta primers and 13 Jbeta primers. Here immunoSEQ multiplex PCR was the method, and the copy in TCRdb shows in-frame clones only, minus some. The top ten clones hold 9.7% of a sample with about 67,000 clones, about three quarters of them seen once. Sequenced sample: PBMCs. The receptors stem from a man in his forties or fifties in good health and CMV-seronegative.

This chain joins TRBV5-5 and TRBJ1-4, with 8 bases identical to TRBD1. V lost 4 bases, J lost 8 bases, and 10 bases stayed unmatched. The CDR3 extends over 15 amino acids. The germline gives CDR1 SGHKS, CDR2 YYEKEE (reference sequence). Here the CDR3 DNA reads TGTGCCAGCAGCCTCCAGGGGGCATTCGAAGAAAAACTGTTTTTT. Its translation: CASSLQGAFEEKLFF.

This chain connects TRBV5-1 to TRBJ1-6, with TRBD1 identical over 8 bases. CDR1 SGHRS and CDR2 YFSETQ come from the germline V gene. The length of the CDR3 is 16 residues. V lost 7 bases and J lost 2; bases outside the gene matches: 8. The DNA of the CDR3 is TGCGCCAGCCGGACAGGGATGGGCGCCTATAATTCACCCCTCCACTTT. Its translation is CASRTGMGAYNSPLHF.

The sample holds one count of this clone. The chain employs TRBV6-6 and TRBJ1-3, with unresolved D. This CDR3 is 16 amino acids long. V was cut by 6 bases and J by 0 bases, with 15 bases left in between. Germline V CDR1 and CDR2: MNHNY, SVGAGI (reference sequence). The CDR3 region is CASSPRFGSSGNTIYF. The CDR3 DNA follows: TGTGCCAGCAGCCCCCGCTTTGGGAGCTCTGGAAACACCATATATTTT.

J is TRBJ2-7 and V is TRBV9; D remains ambiguous. CDR1 and CDR2 from the germline V gene are SGDLS and YYNGEE. Deletions cut 0 bases from V and 6 bases from J, with 7 bases between. This CDR3 has 12 residues. The CDR3 DNA reads as TGTGCCAGCAGCGTAGATTACGGCGAGCAGTACTTC. This encodes CASSVDYGEQYF. The full variable domain, in which reference TRBV9 and TRBJ2-7 provide the parts outside the CDR3, is DSGVTQTPKHLITATGQRVTLRCSPRSGDLSVYWYQQSLDQGLQFLIQYYNGEERAKGNILERFSAQQFPDLHSELNLSSLELGDSALYFCASSVDYGEQYFGPGTRLTVT.

This rearrangement joins TRBV7-6 to TRBJ2-2; possibly TRBD2 for D (6 bases). The CDR3 is made up of 16 amino acids. Germline assignment: CDR1 SGHVS and CDR2 FNYEAQ. Trimming pared 1 base from V and 1 base from J, leaving 10 bases between. CDR3 sequence reads: CASSLGLAVNTGELFF. CDR3 DNA: TGTGCCAGCAGCTTAGGATTAGCGGTGAACACCGGGGAGCTGTTTTTT.

This clone was recorded a few times. The J gene is TRBJ2-7, the V gene TRBV5-1; 7 bases match TRBD2. CDR1 SGHRS and CDR2 YFSETQ come from the germline V gene. The CDR3 consists of 11 residues. Unmatched junction bases numbered 5, after V lost 2 bases and J lost 12 bases. CDR3: CASSFGGEWYF. In DNA form, the CDR3 reads TGCGCCAGCAGCTTTGGGGGGGAGTGGTACTTC. Together with reference TRBV5-1 and TRBJ2-7, the CDR3 gives the full variable domain: KAGVTQTPRYLIKTRGQQVTLSCSPISGHRSVSWYQQTPGQGLQFLFEYFSETQRNKGNFPGRFSGRQFSNSRSEMNVSTLELGDSALYLCASSFGGEWYFGPGTRLTVT.

The chain carries TRBV10-1 and TRBJ2-2, with 7 bases aligning to TRBD2. CDR3 length: 17 amino acids. Germline V gene data show CDR1 as WNHNN and CDR2 as SYGVQD (reference sequence). J lost 6 bases, V lost 2 bases, and 12 bases had no gene match. The CDR3 here is CASSEPRAGRGAGELFF. The CDR3 DNA reads as TGCGCCAGCAGTGAGCCGAGAGCGGGACGGGGTGCCGGGGAGCTGTTTTTT.

The chain's CDR3 is CASSEGRGGGYEQYF. CDR3 nucleotides: TGTGCCAGCAGTGAGGGAAGAGGGGGGGGATACGAGCAGTACTTC. This chain links TRBV6-1 with TRBJ2-7; D is possibly TRBD2 (7 bases). Germline CDR1 reads MNHNS; CDR2 reads SASEGT. The CDR3 covers 15 residues. With 3 bases removed from V and 4 bases from J, the gap between germline ends came to 16 bases.

The V and J genes are TRBV5-1 and TRBJ2-4; TRBD2 agrees at 16 bases. Per germline, CDR1 SGHRS and CDR2 YFSETQ. CDR3 size: 16 residues. Trimming cost V 4 bases and J 7 bases; bases outside gene matches: 5. CDR3 nucleotide sequence: TGCGCCAGCAGCGGGGGACTAGCGGGAGGGCGGAACATTCAGTACTTC. Encoded protein: CASSGGLAGGRNIQYF.

The rearrangement joins TRBV2 to TRBJ2-1, with 10 bases identical to TRBD2. The V and J ends lost 6 bases and 5 bases, in that order; junction bases with no gene match: 7. Germline V gene sequence: CDR1 SNHLY, CDR2 FYNNEI. The CDR3 loop spans 15 amino acids. CDR3 sequence (DNA): TGTGCCAGCAGACCTCTAGCGGGAGCGCACAATGAGCAGTTCTTC. Encoded protein: CASRPLAGAHNEQFF.

The V gene is TRBV10-3, the J gene TRBJ1-2; 10 bases line up with TRBD1. The ends lost 4 bases at V and 5 bases at J; junction bases unmatched: 7. The CDR3 totals 15 residues. CDR1 is ENHRY and CDR2 is SYGVKD in the germline V gene. CDR3 sequence (DNA): TGTGCCATCAGTGGGGGACAGGGGATCAGATATGGCTACACCTTC. Amino acids: CAISGGQGIRYGYTF.

The V and J genes are TRBV10-3 and TRBJ1-1; D is unresolved. The CDR3 spans 13 residues. Per the germline V gene, CDR1 is ENHRY and CDR2 is SYGVKD. The ends were cut back, 6 bases at V and 5 bases at J, with 13 bases in the middle. Here the CDR3 DNA reads TGTGCCATCAGGGAAGACGGGTTGACTGAAGCTTTCTTT. Translating it yields CAIREDGLTEAFF.

For this clone: This sample includes further DNA sequences coding for the same CDR3. This rearrangement joins TRBV29-1 to TRBJ2-7, with D possibly matching TRBD2 (5 bases). This CDR3 spans 14 amino acids. CDR1 SQVTM and CDR2 ANQGSEA come from the germline V gene. The V end lost 6 bases, the J end lost 2 bases, and 17 bases lay between the germline ends. CDR3 bases: TGCAGCGTCGGAGATCGAGGAGGAGCCTACGAGCAGTACTTC. The encoded protein is CSVGDRGGAYEQYF.

This chain's CDR3 is CASSYGGRGDTQYF. The DNA for the CDR3 is TGTGCCAGCAGTTACGGGGGTAGGGGGGATACGCAGTATTTT. This chain joins TRBV6-5 and TRBJ2-3, with D perhaps matching TRBD1 (6 bases). Germline loops: CDR1 MNHEY, CDR2 SVGAGI. The CDR3 is made up of 14 amino acids. V lost 2 bases to trimming and J lost 6 bases, with 12 bases between them.

Concerning this clone itself: Other DNA sequences of this sample code for an identical CDR3. The V call is TRBV4-1, the J call TRBJ2-1; D perhaps matches TRBD2 (6 bases). The CDR3 sequence is 14 residues long. The germline V gene has CDR1 MGHRA and CDR2 YSYEKL. Trimming took 2 bases from V and 10 from J, leaving 15 bases between them. The CDR3 loop is CASSQSSREREQFF. For the CDR3, the DNA is TGCGCCAGCAGCCAATCTTCCCGGGAGAGAGAGCAGTTCTTC.